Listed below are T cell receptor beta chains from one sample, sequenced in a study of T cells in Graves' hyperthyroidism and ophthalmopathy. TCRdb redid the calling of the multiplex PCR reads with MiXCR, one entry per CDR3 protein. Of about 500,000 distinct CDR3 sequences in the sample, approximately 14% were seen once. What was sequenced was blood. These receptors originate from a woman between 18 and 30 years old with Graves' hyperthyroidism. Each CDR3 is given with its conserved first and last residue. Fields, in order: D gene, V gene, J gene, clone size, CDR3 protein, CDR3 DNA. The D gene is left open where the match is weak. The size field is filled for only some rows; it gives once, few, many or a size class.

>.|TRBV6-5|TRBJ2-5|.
CASSYQAVGRYF
TGTGCCAGCAGTTACCAAGCGGTTGGACGGTACTTC
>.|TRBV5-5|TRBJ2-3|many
CASRADTQYF
TGTGCCAGCAGGGCAGATACGCAGTATTTT
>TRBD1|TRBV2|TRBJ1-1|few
CASGFTGTGEAFF
TGTGCCAGCGGCTTTACCGGGACAGGGGAAGCTTTCTTT
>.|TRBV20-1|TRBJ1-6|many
CSARDRQGRSPLHF
TGCAGTGCTAGAGATCGGCAGGGGAGGTCACCCCTCCACTTT
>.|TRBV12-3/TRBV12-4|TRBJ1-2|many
CASSLHPNYGYTF
TGTGCCAGCAGCCTTCACCCGAACTATGGCTACACCTTC
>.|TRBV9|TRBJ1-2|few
CASSVAVGTNYGYTF
TGTGCCAGCAGCGTAGCGGTAGGGACTAACTATGGCTACACCTTC
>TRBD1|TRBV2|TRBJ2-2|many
CASSRDRGSTGELFF
TGTGCCAGCAGCAGGGACAGGGGGAGCACCGGGGAGCTGTTTTTT
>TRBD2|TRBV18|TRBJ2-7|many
CASSPVVAGREQYF
TGTGCCAGCTCACCGGTGGTAGCGGGACGCGAGCAGTACTTC
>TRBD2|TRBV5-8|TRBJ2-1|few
CASSLAVQRELNEQFF
TGTGCCAGCAGCTTGGCGGTCCAGCGGGAGCTCAATGAGCAGTTCTTC
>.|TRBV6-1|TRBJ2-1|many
CASSEDRTINEQFF
TGTGCCAGCAGTGAAGATCGGACAATCAATGAGCAGTTCTTC
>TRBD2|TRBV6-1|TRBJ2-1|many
CASRPAGTTHEQFF
TGTGCCAGCAGGCCTGCCGGGACTACTCACGAGCAGTTCTTC
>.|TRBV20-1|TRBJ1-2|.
CSARDPMGLGGYTF
TGCAGTGCTAGAGATCCTATGGGGTTAGGGGGCTACACCTTC
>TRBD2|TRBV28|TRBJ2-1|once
CASSPLGASGRADEQFF
TGTGCCAGCAGTCCCTTGGGGGCTAGCGGGAGGGCCGATGAGCAGTTCTTC
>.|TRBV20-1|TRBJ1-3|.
CSARDQNSGNTIYF
TGCAGTGCTAGAGATCAAAACTCTGGAAACACCATATATTTT
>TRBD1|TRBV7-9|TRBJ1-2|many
CASSLEGQGNYGYTF
TGTGCCAGCAGCTTAGAGGGACAGGGGAACTATGGCTACACCTTC
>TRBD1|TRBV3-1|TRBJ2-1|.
CASSQEIGGDEQFF
TGTGCCAGCAGCCAAGAAATAGGGGGCGATGAGCAGTTCTTC
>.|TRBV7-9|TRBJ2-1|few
CASSHLVRDKEQFF
TGTGCCAGCAGCCATTTGGTGCGGGACAAAGAGCAGTTCTTC
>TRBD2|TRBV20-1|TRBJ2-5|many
CSAPLAGGRETQYF
TGCAGTGCTCCCCTAGCGGGAGGGAGAGAGACCCAGTACTTC
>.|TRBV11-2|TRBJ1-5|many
CASSLDPQNQPQHF
TGTGCCAGCAGCTTAGATCCCCAGAATCAGCCCCAGCATTTT
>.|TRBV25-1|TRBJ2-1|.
CASSEPGSGRDEQFF
TGTGCCAGCAGTGAACCGGGGAGCGGTAGAGATGAGCAGTTCTTC
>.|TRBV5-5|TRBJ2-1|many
CASSLVGVHNEQFF
TGTGCCAGCTCGCTAGTGGGGGTCCACAATGAGCAGTTCTTC
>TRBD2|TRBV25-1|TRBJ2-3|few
CASRGGFDTDTQYF
TGTGCCAGCAGGGGGGGGTTCGACACAGATACGCAGTATTTT
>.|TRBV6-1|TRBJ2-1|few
CASREGGRSEQFF
TGTGCCAGCAGGGAAGGGGGACGGAGCGAGCAGTTCTTC
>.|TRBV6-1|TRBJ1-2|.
CASSRTPRGVHGYTF
TGTGCCAGCAGTAGAACCCCAAGGGGAGTACATGGCTACACCTTC
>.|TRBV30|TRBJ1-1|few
CAGHRGANTEAFF
TGTGCCGGACACCGGGGGGCGAACACTGAAGCTTTCTTT
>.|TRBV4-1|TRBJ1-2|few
CASSQAGGRRYGYTF
TGCGCCAGCAGCCAAGCCGGCGGTCGTAGGTATGGCTACACCTTC
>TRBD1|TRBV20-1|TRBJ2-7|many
CSASPTTGRVDEQYF
TGCAGTGCTAGCCCAACGACAGGGCGAGTTGACGAGCAGTACTTC
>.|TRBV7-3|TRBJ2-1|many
CASSLGQMVYNEQFF
TGTGCCAGCAGCTTAGGTCAGATGGTCTACAATGAGCAGTTCTTC
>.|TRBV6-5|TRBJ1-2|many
CASSYSRGGNGYTF
TGTGCCAGCAGTTACTCGAGAGGGGGGAATGGCTACACCTTC
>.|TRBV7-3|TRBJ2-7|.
CASSLTDKSYEQYF
TGTGCCAGCAGCTTAACGGACAAATCCTACGAGCAGTACTTC
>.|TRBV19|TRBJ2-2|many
CASSIGGVRGELFF
TGTGCCAGTAGTATAGGGGGGGTCCGCGGGGAGCTGTTTTTT
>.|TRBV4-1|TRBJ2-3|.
CASSSLDSDTQYF
TGCGCCAGCAGCTCACTAGATTCAGATACGCAGTATTTT
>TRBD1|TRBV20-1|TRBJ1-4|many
CSAPTHYRGNEKLFF
TGCAGTGCTCCGACCCATTACAGGGGTAATGAAAAACTGTTTTTT
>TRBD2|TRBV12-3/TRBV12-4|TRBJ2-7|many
CASSTRGRGQVTGRPYEQYF
TGTGCCAGCAGCACAAGAGGGAGGGGCCAAGTGACGGGGAGACCCTACGAGCAGTACTTC
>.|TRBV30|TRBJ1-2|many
CAWSVELASPNYGYTF
TGTGCCTGGAGTGTAGAGTTGGCTAGCCCTAACTATGGCTACACCTTC
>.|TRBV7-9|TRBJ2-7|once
CASSLEVVTAYEQYF
TGTGCCAGCAGCTTAGAAGTGGTGACAGCCTACGAGCAGTACTTC
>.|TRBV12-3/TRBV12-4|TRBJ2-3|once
CARSWKGGGSTDTQYF
TGTGCCCGCAGCTGGAAAGGGGGAGGGTCAACAGATACGCAGTATTTT
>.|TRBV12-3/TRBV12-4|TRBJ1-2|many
CASSTSSFYGYTF
TGTGCCAGCAGTACCTCCAGCTTCTATGGCTACACCTTC
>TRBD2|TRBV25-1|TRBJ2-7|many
CASSESALAGSHEQYF
TGTGCCAGCAGTGAATCCGCCCTAGCGGGAAGCCACGAGCAGTACTTC
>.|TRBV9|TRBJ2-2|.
CASSVEGGGELFF
TGTGCCAGCAGCGTAGAAGGGGGCGGGGAGCTGTTTTTT
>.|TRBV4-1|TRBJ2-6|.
CASSIQGGGSGANVLTF
TGCGCCAGCAGCATCCAGGGAGGAGGGTCTGGGGCCAACGTCCTGACTTTC
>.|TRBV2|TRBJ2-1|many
CASSDPLTGNEQFF
TGTGCCAGCAGTGATCCCCTGACAGGCAATGAGCAGTTCTTC
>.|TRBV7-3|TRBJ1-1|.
CASSLQPGPANTEAFF
TGTGCCAGCAGCTTGCAGCCCGGGCCGGCGAACACTGAAGCTTTCTTT
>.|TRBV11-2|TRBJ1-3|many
CASSLLRGSGNTIYF
TGTGCCAGCAGCTTATTGCGGGGTAGTGGAAACACCATATATTTT
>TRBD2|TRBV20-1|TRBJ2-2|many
CSAIREGIGELFF
TGCAGTGCTATACGGGAGGGAATCGGGGAGCTGTTTTTT
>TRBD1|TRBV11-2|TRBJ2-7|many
CASSLAAGQGYEQYF
TGTGCCAGCAGCTTAGCCGCGGGACAGGGCTACGAGCAGTACTTC
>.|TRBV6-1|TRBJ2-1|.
CASTPGQGDEQFF
TGTGCCAGCACTCCAGGGCAGGGCGATGAGCAGTTCTTC
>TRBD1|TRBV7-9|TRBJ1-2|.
CASSLPRTGDGYTF
TGTGCCAGCAGCTTACCGAGGACAGGGGATGGCTACACCTTC
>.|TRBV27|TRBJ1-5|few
CASSFIGDQPQHF
TGTGCCAGCAGTTTTATCGGGGATCAGCCCCAGCATTTT
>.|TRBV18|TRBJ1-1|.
CASSPQGGNTEAYF
TGTGCCAGCTCACCACAGGGCGGGAACACTGAAGCTTACTTT
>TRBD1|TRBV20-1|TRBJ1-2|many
CSASERGGVYGYTF
TGCAGTGCTAGCGAGAGAGGGGGCGTCTATGGCTACACCTTC
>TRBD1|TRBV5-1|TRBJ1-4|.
CASRTTGGDGKLFF
TGCGCCAGCAGAACGACAGGGGGAGACGGGAAACTGTTTTTT
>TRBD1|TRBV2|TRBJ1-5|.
CATQTGPSNQPQHF
TGTGCCACCCAGACAGGGCCAAGCAATCAGCCCCAGCATTTT
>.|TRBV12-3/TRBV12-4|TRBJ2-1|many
CASSLLSNEQFF
TGTGCCAGCAGTTTACTTAGCAATGAGCAGTTCTTC
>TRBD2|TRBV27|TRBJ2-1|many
CASSHTPLAGGRTGNEQFF
TGTGCCAGCAGTCACACCCCATTAGCGGGAGGAAGGACGGGCAATGAGCAGTTCTTC
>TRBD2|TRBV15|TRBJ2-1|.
CATSRDGTSGSNEQFF
TGTGCCACCAGCAGAGATGGGACTAGCGGGAGTAATGAGCAGTTCTTC
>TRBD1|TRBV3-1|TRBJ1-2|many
CASSPALTQGNYGYTF
TGTGCCAGCAGCCCAGCCCTGACACAGGGGAACTATGGCTACACCTTC